These 25 T cell receptor beta chains originate from one sample sequenced in a study of T cell repertoires in cytomegalovirus infection. TCRdb fed the reads into MiXCR, producing one record per CDR3 protein. The sample holds hundreds of thousands of distinct CDR3 sequences; 20% to 25% are singletons and the top ten take 8%. Material for sequencing was CD8+ T cells from PBMCs. All receptors derive from a human donor in good health (CMV status not recorded). Some clones in this sample may be carry-over from other donors' samples.

Written as DNA, the CDR3 is TGCAGCGCCCCGGTGTGGGCTAGCGGGGGGCAAAGAGAGACCCAGTACTTC. This sequence encodes CSAPVWASGGQRETQYF. This chain joins TRBV29-1 and TRBJ2-5; TRBD2 matches 11 bases. Unmatched junction bases numbered 17, after V lost 7 bases and J lost 4 bases. Germline lookup yields CDR1 SQVTM and CDR2 ANQGSEA. There are 17 residues in the CDR3.

This clonotype was observed many times. The V call is TRBV7-6, the J call TRBJ2-3, with 7 bases fitting TRBD2. With V trimmed by 1 base and J by 3 bases, 13 bases remained unmatched. The CDR3 loop spans 18 amino acids. Germline V lookup: CDR1 SGHVS, CDR2 FNYEAQ. The CDR3 DNA reads as TGTGCCAGCAGCTTAGATCGAATCAGTCTAGCGGAAACAGATACGCAGTATTTT. It specifies CASSLDRISLAETDTQYF.

This clonotype was detected a few times. V gene TRBV27 combines with J gene TRBJ2-1, with 10 nucleotides matching TRBD2. The germline V gene has CDR1 MNHEY and CDR2 SMNVEV (reference sequence). With V trimmed by 9 bases and J by 4 bases, 12 bases remained unmatched. The CDR3 has 16 residues. CDR3 residues: CASLERGGSLYNEQFF. The CDR3 DNA follows: TGTGCCAGTTTGGAGCGGGGGGGGAGCCTTTACAATGAGCAGTTCTTC.

Concerning this clonotype itself: The junction and the germline gene differ at one end; a read error may be behind it. CDR3 amino acids: CVSSLAGQGDGMDEQFF. The CDR3 nucleotides are TGTGTCAGCAGCTTAGCGGGACAGGGGGATGGTATGGATGAGCAGTTCTTC. The V and J genes are TRBV7-6 and TRBJ2-1, with 11 bases fitting TRBD1. This CDR3 has 17 residues. Germline V gives CDR1 SGHVS, CDR2 FNYEAQ.

This CDR3 is CSVAEQAVGYTF. Here the CDR3 DNA reads TGCAGCGTTGCCGAGCAGGCCGTTGGCTACACCTTC. The J gene is TRBJ1-2, the V gene TRBV29-1; no definite D call. The germline CDR1 and CDR2 sequences are SQVTM and ANQGSEA. The CDR3 runs to 12 residues. Trimming shortened V by 4 bases and J by 7 bases, and 13 bases separated the two germline ends. Supplemented by reference TRBV29-1 and TRBJ1-2, the full variable domain reads SAVISQKPSRDICQRGTSLTIQCQVDSQVTMMFWYRQQPGQSLTLIATANQGSEATYESGFVIDKFPISRPNLTFSTLTVSNMSPEDSSIYLCSVAEQAVGYTFGSGTRLTVV.

Many counts were recorded for this clonotype. The CDR3 protein is CASSRAPSGGYNEQFF. DNA of the CDR3: TGTGCCAGCAGCCGGGCCCCCAGCGGGGGTTACAATGAGCAGTTCTTC. This sequence joins TRBV7-2 and TRBJ2-1, with TRBD2 matching 8 bases. The CDR3 is 16 residues long. V trimming: 5 bases; J trimming: 4 bases; junction bases outside the gene matches: 10. Germline CDR1 is SGHTA and CDR2 is FQGNSA.

The sample holds many counts of this clonotype. V usage is TRBV6-2 or TRBV6-3 and J usage is TRBJ2-7, with D perhaps matching TRBD2 (6 bases). Trimming removed 8 bases from V and 1 base from J, with 15 bases in between. The CDR3 covers 14 residues. The germline CDR1 and CDR2 sequences are MNHEY and SVGEGT. CDR3 sequence (DNA): TGTGCCAGCCGGGGCGCTCGGGGGTCCTACGAGCAGTACGTC. It codes for CASRGARGSYEQYV.

CDR3 DNA: TGTGCCAGCTCACTTTTTTCTGACCAGTACAATGAGCAGTTCTTC. It yields the protein CASSLFSDQYNEQFF. This chain links TRBV18 with TRBJ2-1; no definite D call. The CDR3 is 15 amino acids. The germline gives CDR1 KGHSH, CDR2 LQKENI. Trimming took off 4 bases at V and 4 bases at J, with 14 bases between the two ends.

For this clonotype: A much larger clone lies one base from this, so it may be a read error. The rearrangement links TRBV12-3 or TRBV12-4 to TRBJ2-2; D perhaps matches TRBD2 (5 bases). The CDR3 extends over 13 amino acids. The CDR3 nucleotides are TGTGCCAGCAGTTTCTGGAACACCGGGGAGCCGTTTTTT. Translation gives CASSFWNTGEPFF.

This clonotype was counted only a few times. This sequence joins TRBV5-1 and TRBJ1-5; 12 nucleotides match TRBD1. Germline CDR1 and CDR2: SGHRS and YFSETQ. J lost 1 base, V lost 4 bases, and 9 bases had no gene match. The CDR3 is 18 amino acids. In DNA, the CDR3 is TGCGCCAGCAGCCCCGGTCCCGGGACAGGGGGCAGCAATCAGCCCCAGCATTTT. Translating gives CASSPGPGTGGSNQPQHF.

In this sample, this clonotype turned up many times. The chain links TRBV7-2 to TRBJ2-1, with 7 bases that match TRBD2. This CDR3 spans 13 amino acids. Germline V gene data show CDR1 as SGHTA and CDR2 as FQGNSA. Trimming at V came to 5 bases and at J to 7 bases, leaving 5 bases not matched to a gene. CDR3 amino acids: CASSKTGGNEQFF. CDR3 sequence (DNA): TGTGCCAGCAGCAAAACCGGGGGGAATGAGCAGTTCTTC.

The gene calls are TRBV2 and TRBJ2-1; 7 nucleotides match TRBD1. The germline gives CDR1 SNHLY, CDR2 FYNNEI. The CDR3 runs to 14 residues. J was trimmed by 5 bases and V by 10 bases; bases with no gene match: 11. CDR3 loop: CANFYRGRNNEQFF. In DNA, the CDR3 is TGTGCCAACTTTTACAGGGGTAGGAACAATGAGCAGTTCTTC. The complete variable domain, with remaining parts taken from reference TRBV2 and TRBJ2-1, reads EPEVTQTPSHQVTQMGQEVILRCVPISNHLYFYWYRQILGQKVEFLVSFYNNEISEKSEIFDDQFSVERPDGSNFTLKIRSTKLEDSAMYFCANFYRGRNNEQFFGPGTRLTVL.

This clonotype has just a few counts. The chain employs TRBV19 and TRBJ2-3, with D tentatively TRBD1 or TRBD2 (5 bases each). V was pared by 8 bases and J by 2 bases, with 20 bases between. Germline CDR1 LNHDA, CDR2 SQIVND (reference sequence). The CDR3 is 16 residues long. The CDR3, as DNA: TGTGCCAGTTCCTCCGGGACCGAAGACCCCACAGATACGCAGTATTTT. It codes for CASSSGTEDPTDTQYF. The full variable domain, with the rest looked up from reference TRBV19 and TRBJ2-3, is DGGITQSPKYLFRKEGQNVTLSCEQNLNHDAMYWYRQDPGQGLRLIYYSQIVNDFQKGDIAEGYSVSREKKESFPLTVTSAQKNPTAFYLCASSSGTEDPTDTQYFGPGTRLTVL.

This clonotype was picked up many times. The chain recombines TRBV7-8 with TRBJ1-1; maybe TRBD1 (5 bases). Looked up from germline, CDR1 is SGHVS and CDR2 is FQNEAQ. The V end lost 1 base, the J end lost 1 base, and 19 bases lay between the germline ends. The length of the CDR3 is 18 residues. DNA for the CDR3: TGTGCCAGCAGCTTAGAGGGAGAGCTCGGGGCGGGGAACACTGAAGCTTTCTTT. Its protein is CASSLEGELGAGNTEAFF.

This chain joins TRBV7-9 and TRBJ1-2; no clear D. This CDR3 contains 12 residues. V was shortened by 6 bases and J by 6 bases, with 11 bases between the two germline ends. CDR1 is SEHNR and CDR2 is FQNEAQ in the germline V gene (reference sequence). The CDR3 DNA reads as TGTGCCAGCAGTACCATACCCGATGGCTACACCTTC. Amino acid sequence: CASSTIPDGYTF.

V usage is TRBV2 and J usage is TRBJ2-7; no reliable D call. The germline V and J ends were trimmed by 7 bases and 7 bases, with 14 bases remaining between them. CDR3 length equals 12 residues. Germline assignment: CDR1 SNHLY and CDR2 FYNNEI. Here the CDR3 DNA reads TGTGCCAGCACTCACGCCGTAGGGGAGCAGTACTTC. Residues: CASTHAVGEQYF.

This clonotype was counted at least ten times. V and J are TRBV7-2 and TRBJ2-5; unclear D gene. The V gene lost 4 bases and the J gene lost 3 bases, with 3 bases spanning the gap. In germline, CDR1 is SGHTA, CDR2 FQGNSA. The length of the CDR3 is 11 residues. CDR3 nucleotides: TGTGCCAGCAGCTGGGAAGAGACCCAGTACTTC. Amino acids: CASSWEETQYF.

This clonotype was recorded many times. The chain recombines TRBV7-9 with TRBJ1-2; no clear D gene. Germline loops: CDR1 SEHNR, CDR2 FQNEAQ (reference sequence). The CDR3 contains 13 residues. V lost 5 bases and J 2 bases, leaving 9 bases between the germline ends. DNA of the CDR3: TGTGCCAGCAGCCCAGGCAACAACTATGGCTACACCTTC. Translating it yields CASSPGNNYGYTF.

The chain couples TRBV5-6 to TRBJ2-4; 7 bases map to TRBD1. In germline, CDR1 is SGHDT, CDR2 YYEEEE. After removal of 5 bases from V and 7 bases from J, the junction contained 3 bases not matched to a gene. The CDR3 is 12 residues long. CDR3 DNA sequence: TGTGCCAGCAGTGAACAGGGGAACATTCAGTACTTC. This codes for CASSEQGNIQYF. The variable domain in full, completed from reference TRBV5-6 and TRBJ2-4, reads DAGVTQSPTHLIKTRGQQVTLRCSPKSGHDTVSWYQQALGQGPQFIFQYYEEEERQRGNFPDRFSGHQFPNYSSELNVNALLLGDSALYLCASSEQGNIQYFGAGTRLSVL.

The chain employs TRBV7-9 and TRBJ2-1; 8 nucleotides line up with TRBD1. The CDR3 is 14 residues long. In germline, CDR1 is SEHNR, CDR2 FQNEAQ (reference sequence). Trimming removed 5 bases from V and 6 bases from J; junction bases left unmatched: 6. For the CDR3, the DNA is TGTGCCAGCAGCCAGGACAGGGCCGGCAATGAGCAGTTCTTC. Amino acid sequence: CASSQDRAGNEQFF.

This chain connects TRBV5-1 to TRBJ2-3, with D tentatively TRBD2 (6 bases). The CDR3 length is 16 residues. Germline CDR1 reads SGHRS; CDR2 reads YFSETQ. V was clipped by 2 bases and J by 2 bases, with 15 bases between them. CDR3 sequence reads: CASSFRGRPDTDTQYF. Here the CDR3 DNA reads TGCGCCAGCAGCTTCAGAGGGAGGCCCGACACAGATACGCAGTATTTT.

V gene TRBV7-9 combines with J gene TRBJ2-7, with D tentatively TRBD1 (5 bases). CDR3 size: 17 residues. Trimming cost V 3 bases and J 1 base, with 19 bases left between them. Per germline, CDR1 SEHNR and CDR2 FQNEAQ (reference sequence). The CDR3 DNA follows: TGTGCCAGCAGCTTTCTTGGTGAGACAGAGCTTTCCTACGAGCAGTACTTC. Translated: CASSFLGETELSYEQYF.

This clonotype appeared many times. The junction departs from germline at one end; a sequencing error may be responsible. This rearrangement joins TRBV7-2 to TRBJ1-2; D gene ambiguous. CDR1 and CDR2 (germline): SGHTA, FQGNSA. The CDR3 loop spans 13 amino acids. The CDR3 protein is CASSLALGGFTSF. The CDR3 nucleotides are TGTGCCAGCAGCTTAGCCCTCGGAGGGTTCACCTCCTTC.

The chain uses TRBV20-1 and TRBJ2-5; possibly TRBD1 for D (6 bases). CDR3 length: 13 residues. Trimming left V 6 bases short and J 9 bases short, with 20 bases between. The V gene's germline CDR1 is DFQATT and CDR2 SNEGSKA (reference sequence). CDR3 sequence reads: CSAPDSTPAAQYF. In DNA, the CDR3 is TGCAGTGCCCCGGACAGCACCCCTGCGGCCCAGTACTTC.

The chain links TRBV11-2 to TRBJ2-7, with TRBD1 matching over 10 bases. Germline V gives CDR1 SGHAT, CDR2 FQNNGV. V shed 1 base, J shed 7 bases, and the junction held 4 bases outside the gene matches. The CDR3 is 14 residues long. In nucleotides, the CDR3 is TGTGCCAGCAGCTTAGGACAGGGGGCGGCGGAGCAGTACTTC. Translating it yields CASSLGQGAAEQYF.